This T cell receptor beta chain appears in the sequencing data of a study of blood T cell repertoires in COVID-19. For the study at large: The study drew acute and convalescent COVID-19 samples from the United States, Italy and Spain.

This clone was recorded a few times. Authors' methods: Reference gene primer amplification in the assay estimated nucleated cell counts. The assay was immunoSEQ multiplex PCR, and TCRdb's table has in-frame clones only and misses some. The DNA was the basis for D and trimming; V, J and clone size are from that table. The sample shows tens of thousands of clones, more than 75% of them seen only once. Germline values: CDR1 MDHEN, CDR2 SYDVKM. There are 16 residues in the CDR3. Trimming stripped 6 bases from V and 2 bases from J, with 17 bases between. The TCR was taken from a woman over 75 with active or convalescent COVID-19. Sequencing was performed on peripheral blood. The chain carries TRBV28 and TRBJ1-3, with D maybe TRBD1 (6 bases). Here the CDR3 reads CASSPSGGEAGNTIYF. CDR3 nucleotides: TGTGCCAGCAGCCCGTCGGGGGGCGAAGCTGGAAACACCATATATTTT.